Sequencing of this T cell receptor beta chain was carried out in a study of OX40 agonist ivuxolimab in advanced cancers. Study-level information: Ivuxolimab doses were 0.01, 0.1, 0.3, 1.5, 3 or 10 mg/kg every 2 weeks. Males comprised 70% to 85% of the group, whose mean age was roughly 64 years (range about 20 to 79).

Study-wide findings and caveats: CD8+ T cells were the subset that, on average, had more expanded clones than CD4+. The study found among the lowest clonal expansion in partial responders at 0.1-3.0 mg/kg.

Profiled with immunoSEQ multiplex PCR; TCRdb holds only in-frame clones, not every one. Among 53,000 or so clones listed, around four fifths were seen once. V was shortened by 1 base and J by 0 bases, with 14 bases between the two germline ends. This CDR3 comprises 17 residues. Germline CDR1 is SGHDT and CDR2 is YYEEEE. As for this clone: Its specificity is unknown.

The sample in question was CD4+ or CD8+ T cells sorted from blood, obtained in a trial of the OX40 agonist ivuxolimab. This clonotype originated in an adult with an advanced solid tumor such as melanoma, head and neck, liver or kidney cancer. The chain links TRBV5-6 to TRBJ2-1; D unresolved. The CDR3 loop is CASSLPDLWGSYNEQFF. For the CDR3, the DNA is TGTGCCAGCAGCTTGCCTGACCTATGGGGCTCCTACAATGAGCAGTTCTTC.